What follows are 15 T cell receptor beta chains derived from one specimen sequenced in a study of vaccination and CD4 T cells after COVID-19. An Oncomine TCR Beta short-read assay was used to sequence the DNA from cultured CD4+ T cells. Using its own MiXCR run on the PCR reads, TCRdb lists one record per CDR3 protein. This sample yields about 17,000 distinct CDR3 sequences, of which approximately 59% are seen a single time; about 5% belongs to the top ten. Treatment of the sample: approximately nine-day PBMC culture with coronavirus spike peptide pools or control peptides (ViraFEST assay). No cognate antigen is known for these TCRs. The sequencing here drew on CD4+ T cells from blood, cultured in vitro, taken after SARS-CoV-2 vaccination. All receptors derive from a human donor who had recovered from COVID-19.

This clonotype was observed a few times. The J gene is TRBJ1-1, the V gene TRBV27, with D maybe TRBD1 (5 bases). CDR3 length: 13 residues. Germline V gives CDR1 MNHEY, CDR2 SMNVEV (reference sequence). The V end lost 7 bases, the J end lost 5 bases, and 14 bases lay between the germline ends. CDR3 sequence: CASNRGVGTEAFF. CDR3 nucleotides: TGTGCCAGCAATCGGGGGGTCGGGACTGAAGCTTTCTTT.

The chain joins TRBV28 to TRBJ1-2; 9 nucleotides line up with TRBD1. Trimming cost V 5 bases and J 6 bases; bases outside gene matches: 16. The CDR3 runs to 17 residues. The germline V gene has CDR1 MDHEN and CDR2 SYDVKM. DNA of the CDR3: TGTGCCAGCAGTACGACACAGGGGGCTCGTACCTCTGATGGCTACACCTTC. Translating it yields CASSTTQGARTSDGYTF.

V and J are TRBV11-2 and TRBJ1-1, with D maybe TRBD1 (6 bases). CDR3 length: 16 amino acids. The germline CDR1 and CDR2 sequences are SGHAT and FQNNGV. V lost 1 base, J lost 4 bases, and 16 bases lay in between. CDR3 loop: CASSLGFGGAGTEAFF. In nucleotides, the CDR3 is TGTGCCAGCAGCTTAGGTTTCGGGGGGGCGGGCACTGAAGCTTTCTTT.

The CDR3 bases are TGCAGTGCCCCCTATTTGGAGCGGGAGGGCCGTATAAATGAGCAGTTCTTC. It yields the protein CSAPYLEREGRINEQFF. The chain has TRBV20-1 and TRBJ2-1; 10 bases line up with TRBD2. Germline trimming cut 6 bases from V and 7 bases from J; bases unmatched to any gene: 18. This CDR3 has 17 residues. The germline V gene encodes CDR1 DFQATT and CDR2 SNEGSKA (reference sequence).

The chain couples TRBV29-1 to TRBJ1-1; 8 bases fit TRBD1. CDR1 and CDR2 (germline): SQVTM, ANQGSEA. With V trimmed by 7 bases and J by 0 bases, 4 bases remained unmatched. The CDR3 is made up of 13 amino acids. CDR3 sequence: CSGDRGLNTEAFF. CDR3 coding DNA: TGCAGCGGCGACAGGGGATTGAACACTGAAGCTTTCTTT.

DNA for the CDR3: TGTGCCAGCAGTCCCCCAGGGAGCTCTGGGGCCAACGTCCTGACTTTC. It codes for CASSPPGSSGANVLTF. The V gene is TRBV28, the J gene TRBJ2-6, with D perhaps given as TRBD1 or TRBD2 (5 bases each). With 5 bases removed from V and 0 bases from J, the gap between germline ends came to 11 bases. The CDR3 consists of 16 residues. The germline CDR1 and CDR2 sequences are MDHEN and SYDVKM.

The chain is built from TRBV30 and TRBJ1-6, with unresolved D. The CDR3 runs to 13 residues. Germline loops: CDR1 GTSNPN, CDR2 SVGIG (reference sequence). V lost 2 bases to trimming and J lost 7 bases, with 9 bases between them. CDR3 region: CAWSPGPNSPLHF. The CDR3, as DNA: TGTGCCTGGAGTCCCGGGCCGAATTCACCCCTCCACTTT.

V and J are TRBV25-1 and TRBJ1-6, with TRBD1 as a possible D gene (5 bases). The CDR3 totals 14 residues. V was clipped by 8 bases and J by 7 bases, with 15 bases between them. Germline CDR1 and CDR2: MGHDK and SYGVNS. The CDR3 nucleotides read TGTGCCAGCCGTTGGGGGAGTTGGAATTCACCCCTCCACTTT. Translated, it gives CASRWGSWNSPLHF.

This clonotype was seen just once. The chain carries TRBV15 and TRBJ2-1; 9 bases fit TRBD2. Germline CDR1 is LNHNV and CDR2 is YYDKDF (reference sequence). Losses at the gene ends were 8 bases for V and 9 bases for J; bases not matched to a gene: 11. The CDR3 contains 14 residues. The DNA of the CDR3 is TGTGCCACCTCTCCAGCGGGAGGATTAAGTGAGCAGTTCTTC. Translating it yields CATSPAGGLSEQFF.

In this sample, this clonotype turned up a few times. CDR3 amino acids: CASRTTTVPVGYTF. CDR3 DNA sequence: TGTGCCAGCAGGACGACAACAGTGCCGGTTGGCTACACCTTC. This sequence joins TRBV6-2 or TRBV6-3 and TRBJ1-2; D remains unclear. Trimming removed 6 bases from V and 7 bases from J, with 18 bases in between. In germline, CDR1 is MNHEY, CDR2 SVGEGT. The length of the CDR3 is 14 residues.

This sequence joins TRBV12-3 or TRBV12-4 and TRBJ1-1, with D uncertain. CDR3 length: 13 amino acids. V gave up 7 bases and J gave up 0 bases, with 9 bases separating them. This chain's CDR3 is CASKQRVNTEAFF. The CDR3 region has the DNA TGTGCCAGCAAGCAACGGGTGAACACTGAAGCTTTCTTT.

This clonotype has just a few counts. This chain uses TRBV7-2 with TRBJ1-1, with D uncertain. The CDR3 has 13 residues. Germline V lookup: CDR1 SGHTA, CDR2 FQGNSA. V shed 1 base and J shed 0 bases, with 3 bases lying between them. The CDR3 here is CASSLVVNTEAFF. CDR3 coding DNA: TGTGCCAGCAGCTTAGTGGTGAACACTGAAGCTTTCTTT.

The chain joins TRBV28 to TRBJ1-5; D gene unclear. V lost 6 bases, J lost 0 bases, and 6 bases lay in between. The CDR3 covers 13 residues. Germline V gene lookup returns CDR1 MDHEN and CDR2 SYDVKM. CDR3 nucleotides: TGTGCCAGCAGGATCAATAGCAATCAGCCCCAGCATTTT. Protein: CASRINSNQPQHF.

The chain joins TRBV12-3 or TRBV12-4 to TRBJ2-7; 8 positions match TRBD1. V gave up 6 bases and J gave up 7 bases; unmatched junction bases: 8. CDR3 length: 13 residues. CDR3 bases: TGTGCCAGCAGCCCTCAGGGGGCTGGGGAGCAGTACTTC. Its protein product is CASSPQGAGEQYF.

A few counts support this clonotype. DNA of the CDR3: TGTGCCAGCAGCCAGAGCGCAGGGTACGAGCAGTACTTC. Translated, it gives CASSQSAGYEQYF. The chain is built from TRBV7-2 and TRBJ2-7; a weak D match, TRBD1 (5 bases). From germline, CDR1 is SGHTA and CDR2 FQGNSA. The CDR3 length is 13 residues. V was shortened by 5 bases and J by 4 bases, with 12 bases between the two germline ends.